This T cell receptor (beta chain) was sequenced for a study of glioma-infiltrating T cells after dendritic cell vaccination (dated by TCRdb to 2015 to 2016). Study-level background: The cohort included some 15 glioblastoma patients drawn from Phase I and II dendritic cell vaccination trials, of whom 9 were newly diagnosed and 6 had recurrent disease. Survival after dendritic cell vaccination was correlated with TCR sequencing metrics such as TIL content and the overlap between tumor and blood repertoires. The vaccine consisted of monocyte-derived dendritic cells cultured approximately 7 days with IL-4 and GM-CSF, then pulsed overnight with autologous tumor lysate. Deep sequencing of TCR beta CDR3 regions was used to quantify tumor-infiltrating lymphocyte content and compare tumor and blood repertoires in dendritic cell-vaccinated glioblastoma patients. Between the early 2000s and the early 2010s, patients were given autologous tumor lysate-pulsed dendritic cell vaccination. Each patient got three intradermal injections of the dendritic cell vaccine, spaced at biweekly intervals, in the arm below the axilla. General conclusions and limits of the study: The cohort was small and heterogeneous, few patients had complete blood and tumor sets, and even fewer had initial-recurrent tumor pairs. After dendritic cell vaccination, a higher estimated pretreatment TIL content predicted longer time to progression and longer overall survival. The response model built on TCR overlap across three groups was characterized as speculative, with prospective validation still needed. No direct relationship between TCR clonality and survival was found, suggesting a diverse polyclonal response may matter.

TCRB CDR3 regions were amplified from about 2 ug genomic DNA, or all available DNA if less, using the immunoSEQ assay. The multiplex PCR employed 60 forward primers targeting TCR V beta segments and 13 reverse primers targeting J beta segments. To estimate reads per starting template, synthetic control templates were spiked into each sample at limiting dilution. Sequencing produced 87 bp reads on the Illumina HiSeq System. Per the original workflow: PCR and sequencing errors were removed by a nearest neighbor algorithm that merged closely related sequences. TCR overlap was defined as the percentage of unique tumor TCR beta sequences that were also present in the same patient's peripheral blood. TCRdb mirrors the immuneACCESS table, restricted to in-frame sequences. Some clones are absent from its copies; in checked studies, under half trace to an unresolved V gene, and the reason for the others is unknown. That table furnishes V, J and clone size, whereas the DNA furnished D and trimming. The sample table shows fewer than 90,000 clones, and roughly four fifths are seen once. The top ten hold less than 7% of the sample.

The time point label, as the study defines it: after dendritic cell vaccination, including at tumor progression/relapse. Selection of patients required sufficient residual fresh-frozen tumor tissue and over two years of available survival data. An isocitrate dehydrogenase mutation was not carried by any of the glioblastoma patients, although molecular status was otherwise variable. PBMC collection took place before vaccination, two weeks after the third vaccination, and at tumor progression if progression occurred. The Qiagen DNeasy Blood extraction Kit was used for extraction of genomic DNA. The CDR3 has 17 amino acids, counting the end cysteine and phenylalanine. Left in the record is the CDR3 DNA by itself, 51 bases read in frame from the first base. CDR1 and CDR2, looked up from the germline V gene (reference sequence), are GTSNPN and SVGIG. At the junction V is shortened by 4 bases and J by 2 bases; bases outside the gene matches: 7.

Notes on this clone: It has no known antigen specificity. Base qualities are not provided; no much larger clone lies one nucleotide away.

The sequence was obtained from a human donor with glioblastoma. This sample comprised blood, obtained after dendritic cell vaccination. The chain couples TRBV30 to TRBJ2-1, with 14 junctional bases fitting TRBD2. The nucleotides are TGTGCCTGGAACCCCGGGACTAGCGGGGGAACCTACAATGAGCAGTTCTTC. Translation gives CAWNPGTSGGTYNEQFF. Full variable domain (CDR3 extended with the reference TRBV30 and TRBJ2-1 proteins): SQTIHQWPATLVQPVGSPLSLECTVEGTSNPNLYWYRQAAGRGLQLLFYSVGIGQISSEVPQNLSASRPQDRQFILSSKKLLLSDSGFYLCAWNPGTSGGTYNEQFFGPGTRLTVL.